These 11 T cell receptor beta chains were all obtained from the same sample, sequenced in a study of blood T cell repertoires in COVID-19. Assay: immunoSEQ multiplex PCR; the TCRdb copy retains only in-frame clones and omits some. The table has approximately 89,000 clones, about four fifths seen once. The specimen was peripheral blood. Source of these receptors: a human donor in a cohort sampled during active COVID-19.

This chain connects TRBV27 to TRBJ1-5; D is undetermined. Germline V gives CDR1 MNHEY, CDR2 SMNVEV (reference sequence). The ends were cut back, 4 bases at V and 5 bases at J, with 9 bases in the middle. There are 13 residues in the CDR3. The CDR3, as DNA: TGTGCCAGCAGTTCCGTCCGGGATCAGCCCCAGCATTTT. This translates into CASSSVRDQPQHF.

In its sample, this clone was seen a few times. This CDR3 is CAISDGRGHQPQHF. In DNA, the CDR3 is TGTGCCATCAGTGATGGCAGGGGGCATCAGCCCCAGCATTTT. This rearrangement joins TRBV10-3 to TRBJ1-5; TRBD1 aligns across 8 bases. Germline V lookup: CDR1 ENHRY, CDR2 SYGVKD. This CDR3 has 14 residues. The V segment lost 3 bases and the J segment 5 bases; nucleotides outside the gene matches: 3.

This clone was counted a single time. The CDR3 sequence: CASRPSDRLRTGELFF. The CDR3 DNA reads TGTGCCAGTCGACCTTCGGACAGGCTAAGGACCGGGGAGCTGTTTTTT. The V gene is TRBV19, the J gene TRBJ2-2; 7 bases fit TRBD1. The junction had 14 bases not matched to a gene; V was cut back by 8 bases and J by 5 bases. The germline V gene has CDR1 LNHDA and CDR2 SQIVND (reference sequence). The CDR3 length is 16 residues.

This chain joins TRBV2 and TRBJ1-4; D is possibly TRBD1 (6 bases). The V end was cut by 7 bases, the J end by 8 bases, with 17 bases between. The CDR3 covers 14 residues. Germline CDR1 and CDR2: SNHLY and FYNNEI. CDR3 in amino acids: CASTTGNRREKLFF. CDR3 DNA sequence: TGTGCCAGCACTACAGGGAATCGTCGGGAAAAACTGTTTTTT.

This chain joins TRBV27 and TRBJ2-7, with 7 bases that match TRBD2. There are 13 residues in the CDR3. J gave up 2 bases and V 8 bases, and 6 bases lay outside the gene matches. The germline V gene encodes CDR1 MNHEY and CDR2 SMNVEV (reference sequence). The CDR3 coding sequence is TGTGCCAGCGGGAGGGACGGAGCCTACGAGCAGTACTTC. Translated: CASGRDGAYEQYF.

The chain has TRBV3-1 (or the pseudogene TRBV3-2) and TRBJ2-7; TRBD2 agrees at 8 bases. The CDR3 runs 17 residues. CDR1 and CDR2 from the germline V gene are LGHDT and YNNKEL (reference sequence). V dropped 4 bases and J dropped 3; count of bases not matched to a gene: 14. The CDR3 sequence: CASSPGGIIAGNYEQYF. The CDR3 DNA sequence: TGTGCCAGCAGCCCAGGAGGTATAATAGCGGGAAACTACGAGCAGTACTTC.

The J gene is TRBJ2-2, the V gene TRBV10-2; 10 bases agree with TRBD1. The CDR3 is 15 amino acids. With V trimmed by 8 bases and J by 4 bases, 7 bases remained unmatched. Germline V CDR1 and CDR2: WSHSY, SAAADI. CDR3 loop: CASLDRGLGTGELFF. In DNA form, the CDR3 reads TGCGCCAGCCTAGACAGGGGGCTTGGCACCGGGGAGCTGTTTTTT.

The V call is TRBV5-4, the J call TRBJ2-7, with 8 bases matching TRBD2. CDR3 length equals 14 residues. From germline, CDR1 is SGHNT and CDR2 YYREEE (reference sequence). Losses at the gene ends were 4 bases for V and 10 bases for J; bases not matched to a gene: 13. CDR3 nucleotide sequence: TGTGCCAGCAGCCAAGCGGGAGCAACGTTGAAACAGTACTTC. Protein sequence: CASSQAGATLKQYF.

This chain joins TRBV7-2 and TRBJ2-7; D call uncertain. Trimming removed 3 bases from V and 6 bases from J, with 15 bases in between. The CDR3 covers 14 residues. Per germline, CDR1 SGHTA and CDR2 FQGNSA. This CDR3 reads CASSFGQASLEQYF. As DNA, the CDR3 is TGTGCCAGCAGCTTTGGGCAGGCCAGCCTCGAGCAGTACTTC.

The chain links TRBV7-8 to TRBJ2-1; 13 nucleotides align to TRBD2. V lost 5 bases to trimming and J lost 1 base; unmatched junction nucleotides: 11. Germline V gene sequence: CDR1 SGHVS, CDR2 FQNEAQ. This CDR3 spans 19 amino acids. This CDR3 reads CASSRISSGLAGSYNEQFF. CDR3 nucleotides: TGTGCCAGCAGCCGTATATCATCGGGACTAGCGGGGTCCTACAATGAGCAGTTCTTC.

The CDR3 spells CASSIAPRQGSQPQHF. DNA of the CDR3: TGTGCCAGTAGTATAGCCCCCCGACAGGGCAGTCAGCCCCAGCATTTT. The chain is built from TRBV19 and TRBJ1-5; TRBD1 matches at 7 bases. V lost 1 base and J lost 6; bases outside the gene matches: 9. The germline gives CDR1 LNHDA, CDR2 SQIVND (reference sequence). The CDR3 consists of 16 residues.